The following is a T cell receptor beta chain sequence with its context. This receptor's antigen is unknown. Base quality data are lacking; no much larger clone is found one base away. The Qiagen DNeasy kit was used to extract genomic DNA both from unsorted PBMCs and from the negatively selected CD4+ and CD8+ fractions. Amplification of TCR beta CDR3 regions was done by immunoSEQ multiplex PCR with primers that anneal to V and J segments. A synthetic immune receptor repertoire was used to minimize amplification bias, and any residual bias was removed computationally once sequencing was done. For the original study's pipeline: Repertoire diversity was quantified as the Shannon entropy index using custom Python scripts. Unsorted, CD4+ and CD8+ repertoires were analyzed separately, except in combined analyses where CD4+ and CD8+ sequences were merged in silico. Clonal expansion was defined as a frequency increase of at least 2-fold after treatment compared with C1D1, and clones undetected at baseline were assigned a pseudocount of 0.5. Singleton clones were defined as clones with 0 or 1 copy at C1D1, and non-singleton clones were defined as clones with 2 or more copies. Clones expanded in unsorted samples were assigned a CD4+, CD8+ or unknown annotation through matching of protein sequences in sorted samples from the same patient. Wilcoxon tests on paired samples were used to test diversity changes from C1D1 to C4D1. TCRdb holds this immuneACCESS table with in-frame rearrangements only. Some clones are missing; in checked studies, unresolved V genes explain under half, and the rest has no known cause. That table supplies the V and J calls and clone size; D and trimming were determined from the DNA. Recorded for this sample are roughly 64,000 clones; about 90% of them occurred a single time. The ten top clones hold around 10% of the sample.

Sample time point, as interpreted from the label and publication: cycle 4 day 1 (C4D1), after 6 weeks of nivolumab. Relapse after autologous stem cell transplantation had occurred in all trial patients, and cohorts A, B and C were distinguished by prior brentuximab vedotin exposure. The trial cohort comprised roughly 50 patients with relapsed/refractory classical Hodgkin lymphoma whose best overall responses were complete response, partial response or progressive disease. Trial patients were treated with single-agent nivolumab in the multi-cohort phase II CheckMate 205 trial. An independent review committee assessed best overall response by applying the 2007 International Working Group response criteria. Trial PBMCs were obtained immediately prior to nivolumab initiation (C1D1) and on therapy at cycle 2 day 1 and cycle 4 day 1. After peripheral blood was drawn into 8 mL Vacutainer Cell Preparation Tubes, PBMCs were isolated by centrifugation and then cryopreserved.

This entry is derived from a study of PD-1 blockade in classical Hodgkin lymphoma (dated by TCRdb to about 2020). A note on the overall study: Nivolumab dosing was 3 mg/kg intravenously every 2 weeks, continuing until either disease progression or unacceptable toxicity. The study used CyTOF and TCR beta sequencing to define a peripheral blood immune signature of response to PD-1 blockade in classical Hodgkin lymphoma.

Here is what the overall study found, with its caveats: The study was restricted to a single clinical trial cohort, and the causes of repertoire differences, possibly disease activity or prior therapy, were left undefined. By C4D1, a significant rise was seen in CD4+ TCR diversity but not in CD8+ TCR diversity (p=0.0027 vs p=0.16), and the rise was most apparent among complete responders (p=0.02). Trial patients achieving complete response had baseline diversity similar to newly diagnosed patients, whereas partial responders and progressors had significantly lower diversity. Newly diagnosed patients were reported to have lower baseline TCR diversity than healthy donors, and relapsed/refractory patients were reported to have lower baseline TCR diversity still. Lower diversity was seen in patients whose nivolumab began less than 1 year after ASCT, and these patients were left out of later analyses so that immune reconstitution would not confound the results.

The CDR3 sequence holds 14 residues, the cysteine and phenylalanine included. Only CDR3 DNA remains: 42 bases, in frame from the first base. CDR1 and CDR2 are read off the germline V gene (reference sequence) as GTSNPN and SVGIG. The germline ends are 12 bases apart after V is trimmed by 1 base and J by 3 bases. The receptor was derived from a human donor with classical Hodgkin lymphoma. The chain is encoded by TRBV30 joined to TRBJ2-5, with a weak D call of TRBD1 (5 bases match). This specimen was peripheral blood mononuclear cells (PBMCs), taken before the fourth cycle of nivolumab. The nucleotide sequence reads TGTGCCTGGAGTGGGCCTCTCAGGGAAGAGACCCAGTACTTC. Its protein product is CAWSGPLREETQYF.